This entry is about one T cell receptor beta chain. These data come from a study of T cell repertoires in cytomegalovirus infection. For the study at large: Carrying CMV and the relevant HLA type showed in public TCR beta signatures.

The CDR3 has 14 residues. The germline CDR1 and CDR2 sequences are LNHDA and SQIVND (reference sequence). V was trimmed by 1 base and J by 2 bases, leaving 8 bases between them. One entry per CDR3 protein results from TCRdb running MiXCR on the reads. The table lists some 150,000 distinct CDR3 sequences, around 20% of them singletons. Sequencing used PBMCs. The TCR sequence derives from a human donor in good health (CMV status not recorded). Some clones in this sample may be carry-over from other donors' samples. The gene calls are TRBV19 and TRBJ1-1; weak D call: TRBD1 (5 bases). The DNA for the CDR3 is TGTGCCAGTAGTATAGGGGGCAGAAACACTGAAGCTTTCTTT. As protein: CASSIGGRNTEAFF.